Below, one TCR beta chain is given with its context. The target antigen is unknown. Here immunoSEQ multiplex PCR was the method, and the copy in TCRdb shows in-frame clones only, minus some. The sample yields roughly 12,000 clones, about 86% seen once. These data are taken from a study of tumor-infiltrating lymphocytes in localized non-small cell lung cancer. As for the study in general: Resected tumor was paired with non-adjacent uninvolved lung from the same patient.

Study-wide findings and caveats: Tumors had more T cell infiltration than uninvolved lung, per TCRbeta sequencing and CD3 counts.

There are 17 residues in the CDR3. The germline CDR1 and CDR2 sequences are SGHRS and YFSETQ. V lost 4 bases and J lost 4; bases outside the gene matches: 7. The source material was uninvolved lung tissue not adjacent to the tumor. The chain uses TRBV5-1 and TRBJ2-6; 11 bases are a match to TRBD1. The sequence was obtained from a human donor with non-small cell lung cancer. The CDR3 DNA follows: TGCGCCAGCAGCCGGACAGGGGGCGAACTCGGGGCCAACGTCCTGACTTTC. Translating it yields CASSRTGGELGANVLTF. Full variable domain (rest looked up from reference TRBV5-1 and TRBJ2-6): KAGVTQTPRYLIKTRGQQVTLSCSPISGHRSVSWYQQTPGQGLQFLFEYFSETQRNKGNFPGRFSGRQFSNSRSEMNVSTLELGDSALYLCASSRTGGELGANVLTFGAGSRLTVL.